This T cell receptor (beta chain) was obtained from a study of shared clonotypes between healthy human individuals. Per germline, CDR1 SGHAT and CDR2 FQNNGV. The length of the CDR3 is 14 residues. V lost 4 bases, J lost 4 bases, and 13 bases lay in between. This table comes from immunoSEQ multiplex PCR, and its TCRdb copy is limited to in-frame clones, with some not included. The sample gives a few million clones, approximately 94% of which show up once; over 0.12% is in the top ten. The chain carries TRBV11-2 and TRBJ1-2, with a possible D match to TRBD1 (6 bases). Sequencing was done on a sample of naive CD4+ T cells sorted from blood. Subset defined: CD45RA+ positively selected. The origin of this receptor is a young man in good health. CDR3 sequence (DNA): TGTGCCAGCAGCTCGAAGGGGGTAGGCTATGGCTACACCTTC. Its translation: CASSSKGVGYGYTF.